These 28 T cell receptor beta chains were sequenced from one sample in a study of blood T cell repertoires in COVID-19. The assay was immunoSEQ multiplex PCR, and TCRdb's table has in-frame clones only and misses some. Seen here are 150,000 to 200,000 clones, around 80% observed once, and the top ten hold approximately 7.2%. The sample taken for sequencing was peripheral blood. Source of these receptors: a human donor with acute or convalescent COVID-19. The donor label of this sample is uncertain.

This clone was seen once. This rearrangement joins TRBV6-1 to TRBJ2-7; tentative D call: TRBD1 (5 bases). Germline values: CDR1 MNHNS, CDR2 SASEGT. This CDR3 has 15 amino acids. Trimming stripped 6 bases from V and 7 bases from J, with 22 bases between. Here the CDR3 reads CASRPWGGRGAEQYF. The CDR3 DNA follows: TGTGCCAGCAGACCGTGGGGCGGAAGAGGAGCGGAGCAGTACTTC.

V and J are TRBV5-1 and TRBJ2-3, with a tentative D call TRBD2 (6 bases). Germline V CDR1 and CDR2: SGHRS, YFSETQ. Between the trimmed V and J ends, which lost 0 bases and 2 bases, there was a span of 10 bases. The CDR3 is made up of 15 amino acids. The CDR3 region is CASSLGLADTDTQYF. The CDR3 nucleotides read TGCGCCAGCAGCTTGGGATTAGCGGACACAGATACGCAGTATTTT.

This clone was counted between two and nine times. The chain uses TRBV4-3 and TRBJ1-4; 9 nucleotides align to TRBD1. The germline CDR1 and CDR2 sequences are LGHNA and YSLEER. CDR3 size: 15 residues. J gave up 10 bases and V 1 base, and 7 bases lay outside the gene matches. The CDR3 region has the DNA TGCGCCAGCAGCCAAGTACTCCAGGACAGGGGAAAACTGTTTTTT. It codes for CASSQVLQDRGKLFF.

V gene TRBV29-1 combines with J gene TRBJ2-5, with 8 bases fitting TRBD2. Germline-derived CDR1 and CDR2 are SQVTM and ANQGSEA. Trimming at V came to 2 bases and at J to 0 bases, leaving 5 bases not matched to a gene. The CDR3 consists of 15 residues. The CDR3: CSVERLAGNQETQYF. The CDR3 DNA sequence: TGCAGCGTTGAAAGGCTAGCGGGTAACCAAGAGACCCAGTACTTC.

This chain joins TRBV7-9 and TRBJ1-6; 9 bases line up with TRBD1. The CDR3 sequence is 15 residues long. V was pared by 4 bases and J by 6 bases, with 4 bases of the junction left unmatched. CDR1 and CDR2 from the germline V gene are SEHNR and FQNEAQ (reference sequence). The CDR3 sequence is CASSYGTGSNSPLHF. DNA for the CDR3: TGTGCCAGCAGCTACGGGACAGGGAGTAATTCACCCCTCCACTTT.

This chain joins TRBV27 and TRBJ2-2, with 7 bases identical to TRBD2. The germline V gene encodes CDR1 MNHEY and CDR2 SMNVEV (reference sequence). CDR3 length: 12 amino acids. J was trimmed by 5 bases and V by 7 bases; bases with no gene match: 1. The CDR3 coding sequence is TGTGCCAGCACCGGGGGGACCGGGGAGCTGTTTTTT. The encoded protein is CASTGGTGELFF.

This clone was recorded once. The CDR3 DNA reads as TGTGCCAGCACCCGCTCGCTCCATAGTGAGCAGTTCTTC. Its protein is CASTRSLHSEQFF. This chain connects TRBV6-5 to TRBJ2-1; D is ambiguous. The CDR3 has 13 residues. CDR1 and CDR2 from the germline V gene are MNHEY and SVGAGI. Trimming stripped 7 bases from V and 9 bases from J, with 16 bases between.

The V and J genes are TRBV11-3 and TRBJ1-1; no definite D call. This CDR3 has 14 amino acids. Germline loops: CDR1 SGHNT, CDR2 YENEEA. V lost 1 base, J lost 1 base, and 7 bases lay in between. The CDR3 nucleotides read TGTGCCAGCAGCTTAGGGCAGAAGAACACTGAAGCTTTCTTT. The encoded protein is CASSLGQKNTEAFF.

In its sample, this clone was seen many times. V gene TRBV9 combines with J gene TRBJ2-1; D gene unclear. Germline assignment: CDR1 SGDLS and CDR2 YYNGEE. The germline V and J ends were trimmed by 3 bases and 6 bases, with 7 bases remaining between them. This CDR3 comprises 12 residues. The CDR3 nucleotides are TGTGCCAGCAGCGCAGACATCAATGAGCAGTTCTTC. Translating gives CASSADINEQFF.

The chain couples TRBV19 to TRBJ1-2; D unresolved. The CDR3 is made up of 14 amino acids. Trimming took off 6 bases at V and 0 bases at J, with 11 bases between the two ends. CDR1 is LNHDA and CDR2 is SQIVND in the germline V gene (reference sequence). Here the CDR3 DNA reads TGTGCCAGTAGGCAGAGACTCTCTAACTATGGCTACACCTTC. Translation: CASRQRLSNYGYTF.

The sample holds one count of this clone. The rearrangement links TRBV6-5 to TRBJ1-5, with no clear D. Looked up from germline, CDR1 is MNHEY and CDR2 is SVGAGI. Trimming shortened V by 6 bases and J by 1 base, and 10 bases separated the two germline ends. The CDR3 is 14 residues long. The CDR3 DNA is TGTGCCAGCAGGACCGACGGGAGCAATCAGCCCCAGCATTTT. Translating it yields CASRTDGSNQPQHF.

There are a few counts of this clone. The CDR3 DNA reads TGTGCCAGCAGATACACCGGGACTAGCGACTACGAGCAGTACTTC. It yields the protein CASRYTGTSDYEQYF. The V gene is TRBV27, the J gene TRBJ2-7, with 10 bases identical to TRBD2. The CDR3 has 15 amino acids. The V gene's germline CDR1 is MNHEY and CDR2 SMNVEV (reference sequence). Trimming took 6 bases from V and 3 from J; bases not matched to a gene: 8.

The chain is built from TRBV28 and TRBJ2-7, with TRBD2 identical over 11 bases. J was trimmed by 3 bases and V by 5 bases; bases with no gene match: 6. This CDR3 has 15 residues. CDR1 is MDHEN, CDR2 SYDVKM, per germline. CDR3 nucleotide sequence: TGTGCCAGCAGTAGTCTAGCGGGAGGCAACTACGAGCAGTACTTC. This gives the protein CASSSLAGGNYEQYF.

The chain employs TRBV7-3 and TRBJ2-5, with 10 positions matching TRBD1. In germline, CDR1 is SGHTA, CDR2 FQGTGA. CDR3 length: 16 residues. Germline trimming cut 4 bases from V and 2 bases from J; bases unmatched to any gene: 7. DNA for the CDR3: TGTGCCAGCAGCTCAAGGGACAGGGGTCGGCAAGAGACCCAGTACTTC. Encoded protein: CASSSRDRGRQETQYF.

The V gene is TRBV2, the J gene TRBJ2-3; D is unresolved. There are 16 residues in the CDR3. Germline values: CDR1 SNHLY, CDR2 FYNNEI. V was pared by 2 bases and J by 2 bases, with 14 bases between. CDR3 coding DNA: TGTGCCAGCAGTGAACAGCCCCCGAGGTCCACAGATACGCAGTATTTT. It is translated as CASSEQPPRSTDTQYF.

The chain employs TRBV5-1 and TRBJ1-2, with 8 bases aligning to TRBD1. In germline, CDR1 is SGHRS, CDR2 YFSETQ. The CDR3 spans 15 residues. V shed 4 bases and J 8 bases; nucleotides not matched to a gene: 13. As DNA, the CDR3 is TGCGCCAGCAGCCTGACAGGGGAAAGACGAGAAGGCTACACCTTC. Its translation: CASSLTGERREGYTF.

The V gene is TRBV27, the J gene TRBJ2-1, with a tentative D call TRBD1 (6 bases). The CDR3 loop spans 13 amino acids. CDR1 MNHEY and CDR2 SMNVEV come from the germline V gene (reference sequence). V was cut by 5 bases and J by 8 bases, with 13 bases left in between. The CDR3 DNA sequence: TGTGCCAGCAGTAGCAACAGGGCTGATGAGCAGTTCTTC. It codes for CASSSNRADEQFF.

The rearrangement links TRBV5-4 to TRBJ2-7; 7 nucleotides line up with TRBD1. This CDR3 is built from 17 residues. Trimming cost V 4 bases and J 4 bases; bases outside gene matches: 17. The germline V gene encodes CDR1 SGHNT and CDR2 YYREEE (reference sequence). CDR3 amino acids: CASSGPGTEYSPYEQYF. Written as DNA, the CDR3 is TGTGCCAGCAGCGGTCCCGGGACAGAATATAGTCCTTACGAGCAGTACTTC.

This clone was observed a few times. The chain has TRBV5-1 and TRBJ2-7, with 10 bases lining up with TRBD1. Unmatched junction bases numbered 3, after V lost 3 bases and J lost 3 bases. From germline, CDR1 is SGHRS and CDR2 YFSETQ. CDR3 length: 14 amino acids. CDR3 residues: CASSWTGGNYEQYF. The CDR3, as DNA: TGCGCCAGCAGCTGGACAGGGGGGAACTACGAGCAGTACTTC.

The rearrangement links TRBV5-1 to TRBJ1-6; D is ambiguous. CDR1 SGHRS and CDR2 YFSETQ come from the germline V gene. V lost 4 bases to trimming and J lost 7 bases, with 15 bases between them. CDR3 length: 15 amino acids. The CDR3 protein is CASSPREGWNSPLHF. The DNA of the CDR3 is TGCGCCAGCAGCCCCCGTGAGGGATGGAATTCACCCCTCCACTTT.

V and J are TRBV28 and TRBJ2-7, with TRBD2 matching over 14 bases. There are 17 residues in the CDR3. V shed 8 bases and J 4 bases; nucleotides not matched to a gene: 13. Germline CDR1 MDHEN, CDR2 SYDVKM. This CDR3 reads CASAYGPGTSGSYEQYF. The CDR3 bases are TGTGCCAGCGCCTATGGACCCGGGACTAGCGGGAGTTACGAGCAGTACTTC.

The J gene is TRBJ1-2, the V gene TRBV28; D not resolved. Per the germline V gene, CDR1 is MDHEN and CDR2 is SYDVKM. This CDR3 has 12 residues. Deletions cut 5 bases from V and 1 base from J, with 5 bases between. CDR3: CASSLGNYGYTF. As DNA, the CDR3 is TGTGCCAGCAGTCTCGGTAACTATGGCTACACCTTC.

This clone was seen just once. The chain couples TRBV12-3 or TRBV12-4 to TRBJ1-2; D is ambiguous. The CDR3 runs to 11 residues. Trimming pared 5 bases from V and 2 bases from J, leaving 3 bases between. Here the CDR3 reads CASSRNYGYTF. DNA of the CDR3: TGTGCCAGCAGTCGGAACTATGGCTACACCTTC.

The rearrangement uses TRBV5-6 and TRBJ2-5; 9 bases fit TRBD2. The CDR3 is 14 residues long. Germline V gene sequence: CDR1 SGHDT, CDR2 YYEEEE. V was clipped by 4 bases and J by 7 bases; unmatched bases: 8. CDR3 amino acids: CASSRSSGKGTQYF. The CDR3 bases are TGTGCCAGCAGCCGCTCTAGCGGGAAAGGGACCCAGTACTTC.

V is TRBV7-8 and J is TRBJ2-1, with D possibly matching TRBD2 (6 bases). There are 16 residues in the CDR3. Trimming pared 2 bases from V and 4 bases from J, leaving 15 bases between. Germline V gene sequence: CDR1 SGHVS, CDR2 FQNEAQ. For the CDR3, the DNA is TGTGCCAGCAGCTTATTCGAGTCGCGGGATTACAATGAGCAGTTCTTC. Translated, it gives CASSLFESRDYNEQFF.

The chain uses TRBV6-5 and TRBJ2-7; 9 nucleotides agree with TRBD1. Germline V lookup: CDR1 MNHEY, CDR2 SVGAGI. The length of the CDR3 is 13 residues. With V trimmed by 8 bases and J by 6 bases, 8 bases remained unmatched. The CDR3 here is CASGDRVAPEQYF. In nucleotides, the CDR3 is TGTGCCAGCGGGGACAGGGTAGCACCCGAGCAGTACTTC.

This chain uses TRBV5-4 with TRBJ2-5; 10 bases align to TRBD2. The CDR3 contains 14 residues. With 3 bases clipped from V and 5 bases from J, the junction kept 4 bases outside the gene matches. Germline values: CDR1 SGHNT, CDR2 YYREEE (reference sequence). The CDR3 region is CASSWLAGEETQYF. CDR3 in DNA: TGTGCCAGCAGCTGGCTAGCGGGAGAGGAGACCCAGTACTTC. Variable domain in full (rest from reference TRBV5-4 and TRBJ2-5): ETGVTQSPTHLIKTRGQQVTLRCSSQSGHNTVSWYQQALGQGPQFIFQYYREEENGRGNFPPRFSGLQFPNYSSELNVNALELDDSALYLCASSWLAGEETQYFGPGTRLLVL.

The chain employs TRBV5-4 and TRBJ2-7, with 14 bases fitting TRBD2. The V segment lost 0 bases and the J segment 6 bases; nucleotides outside the gene matches: 8. The CDR3 is made up of 17 amino acids. Germline lookup yields CDR1 SGHNT and CDR2 YYREEE (reference sequence). The CDR3 DNA is TGTGCCAGCAGCTTGGCAGGACTAGCGGGAGGCCTTATCGAGCAGTACTTC. It is translated as CASSLAGLAGGLIEQYF.